This is a list of T cell receptor beta chains from one sample in a study of T-cell reconstitution after alpha-beta-depleted transplantation in children. TCRdb re-called the PCR reads through MiXCR, storing one row per CDR3 protein. The table lists about 200,000 distinct CDR3 sequences, just under 6.5% of them singletons. The material was PBMCs, obtained before TCRalphabeta/CD19-depleted stem cell transplant. Receptor source: a girl under two years old with combined immunodeficiency, due to receive a stem cell transplant. CDR3s include the opening cysteine and the closing phenylalanine or tryptophan. The order of the fields is V gene, clone size, J gene, D gene, CDR3 protein, CDR3 DNA. The D gene is left open where the match is weak. Clone size is stated in some rows and not others, as once, few, many or a class when expanded.

TRBV4-3	few	TRBJ2-7	NA	CASSQVSEGEQYF	TGCGCCAGCAGCCAAGTTTCCGAGGGAGAGCAGTACTTC
TRBV28	many	TRBJ2-3	TRBD2	CASSLRLAGGDTDTQYF	TGTGCCAGCAGCCTACGACTAGCGGGGGGCGACACAGATACGCAGTATTTT
TRBV29-1	many	TRBJ2-7	NA	CSVPGFNEQYF	TGCAGCGTTCCAGGGTTTAACGAGCAGTACTTC
TRBV20-1	many	TRBJ2-5	NA	CSARLSGGETQYF	TGCAGTGCTAGATTATCAGGAGGGGAGACCCAGTACTTC
TRBV18	NA	TRBJ1-5	NA	CASSPLDSRNQPQHF	TGTGCCAGCTCACCATTAGACAGCCGCAATCAGCCCCAGCATTTT
TRBV27	many	TRBJ2-3	TRBD2	CASSLSAGGPDTQYF	TGTGCCAGCAGTTTATCTGCGGGAGGGCCAGATACGCAGTATTTT
TRBV13	NA	TRBJ2-7	TRBD1	CASSGDRGPLYEQYF	TGTGCCAGCAGCGGGGACAGGGGGCCGTTATACGAGCAGTACTTC
TRBV12-3/TRBV12-4	many	TRBJ2-2	NA	CASSFLRELFF	TGTGCCAGCAGTTTCCTTCGGGAGCTGTTTTTT
TRBV20-1	many	TRBJ2-7	NA	CSAAYEQYF	TGCAGTGCGGCCTACGAGCAGTACTTC
TRBV12-3/TRBV12-4	many	TRBJ1-2	NA	CASNTGRDYGYTF	TGTGCCAGCAACACCGGACGCGACTATGGCTACACCTTC
TRBV7-9	NA	TRBJ2-1	TRBD2	CASSIRLAGYNEQFF	TGTGCCAGCAGCATCCGGCTAGCGGGATACAATGAGCAGTTCTTC
TRBV7-2	many	TRBJ1-5	NA	CASSPWGEQPQHF	TGTGCCAGCAGCCCTTGGGGGGAACAGCCCCAGCATTTT
TRBV4-2	NA	TRBJ2-1	NA	CASSIGTLNEQFF	TGTGCCAGCAGCATCGGCACCCTCAATGAGCAGTTCTTC
TRBV24-1	many	TRBJ2-7	TRBD2	CATSDAGTTYEQYF	TGTGCCACCAGTGATGCCGGGACTACCTACGAGCAGTACTTC
TRBV5-1	many	TRBJ2-5	NA	CASSLDPLGETQYF	TGCGCCAGCAGCTTGGACCCTTTGGGGGAGACCCAGTACTTC
TRBV7-8	many	TRBJ1-5	NA	CASSLASGVPQHF	TGTGCCAGCAGCTTAGCGTCAGGGGTACCCCAGCATTTT
TRBV9	many	TRBJ2-7	TRBD1	CASSPSGTAFSYEQYF	TGTGCCAGCAGCCCGTCAGGGACAGCCTTCTCCTACGAGCAGTACTTC
TRBV7-9	NA	TRBJ2-7	NA	CASSLARGTSSYEQYF	TGTGCCAGCAGCTTAGCGAGAGGGACCAGCTCCTACGAGCAGTACTTC
TRBV7-9	many	TRBJ2-7	NA	CASSLTGLEQYF	TGTGCCAGCAGCTTAACAGGGCTCGAGCAGTACTTC
TRBV14	NA	TRBJ2-2	NA	CASSQDGATGELFF	TGTGCCAGCAGCCAAGATGGGGCCACCGGGGAGCTGTTTTTT
TRBV11-3	NA	TRBJ2-7	NA	CASSPRRGAQEQYF	TGTGCCAGCAGCCCCCGACGAGGGGCTCAGGAGCAGTACTTC
TRBV4-3	many	TRBJ2-7	TRBD1	CASSQVAQGDYEQYF	TGCGCCAGCAGCCAAGTAGCTCAGGGGGACTACGAGCAGTACTTC
TRBV24-1	many	TRBJ2-3	TRBD2	CATSTPKKGRGGTDTQYF	TGTGCCACCAGTACCCCGAAGAAGGGACGGGGGGGCACAGATACGCAGTATTTT